These T cell receptor beta chains were read from a single sample in a study of blood T cell repertoires in COVID-19. Repertoires were generated with immunoSEQ multiplex PCR, while TCRdb's copy carries only in-frame clones and drops some. Of approximately 110,000 clones in the sample, about 87% are singletons; the top ten hold around 1.1%. The sample was peripheral blood. The receptors were sampled from a human donor in a cohort sampled during active COVID-19. Each CDR3 is given with its conserved first and last residue. A D gene is named only where the DNA matches it firmly. Size is omitted from some rows. Given values are once, few, many or a class for expanded clones.

d_gene,j_gene,abundance,len,v_gene,CDR3aa,CDR3nt
.,TRBJ2-7,.,16,TRBV7-2,CASSPFAYDSSYEQYF,TGTGCCAGCAGCCCCTTTGCTTACGACAGCTCCTACGAGCAGTACTTC
TRBD1,TRBJ1-6,.,13,TRBV11-1,CASCGQDPSPLHF,TGTGCCAGCTGCGGACAGGACCCCTCACCCCTCCACTTT
.,TRBJ1-1,.,15,TRBV9,CASSVVQGMNTEAFF,TGTGCCAGCAGCGTAGTACAGGGCATGAACACTGAAGCTTTCTTT
TRBD1,TRBJ1-2,.,16,TRBV9,CASSLGAGTAIYGYTF,TGTGCCAGCAGCTTGGGCGCCGGGACAGCCATATATGGCTACACCTTC
TRBD1,TRBJ1-5,.,15,TRBV28,CASSGGTGWRQPQHF,TGTGCCAGCAGTGGAGGGACAGGGTGGAGGCAGCCCCAGCATTTT
TRBD2,TRBJ2-2,.,21,TRBV4-1,CASSQDNRGLAGGLNTGELFF,TGCGCCAGCAGCCAAGACAACCGGGGACTAGCGGGAGGGTTGAACACCGGGGAGCTGTTTTTT
.,TRBJ2-2,once,15,TRBV5-4,CASSLGASGSGELFF,TGTGCCAGCAGCTTGGGGGCGTCGGGGTCCGGGGAGCTGTTTTTT
.,TRBJ2-7,.,15,TRBV7-3,CASSPSGTGFYEQYF,TGTGCCAGCAGCCCCTCGGGGACTGGTTTCTACGAGCAGTACTTC
.,TRBJ1-2,.,14,TRBV7-2,CASSLELAGVGYTF,TGTGCCAGCAGCTTAGAGTTGGCAGGGGTCGGCTACACCTTC
TRBD2,TRBJ2-3,.,13,TRBV25-1,CASTAGGADTQYF,TGTGCCAGCACCGCGGGAGGCGCAGATACGCAGTATTTT
TRBD2,TRBJ2-1,once,15,TRBV7-8,CASSLVLAVYNEQFF,TGTGCCAGCAGCTTAGTGCTAGCGGTATACAATGAGCAGTTCTTC
.,TRBJ1-2,.,15,TRBV6-5,CASSLQSGSFHGYTF,TGTGCCAGCAGTCTCCAATCGGGATCTTTCCATGGCTACACCTTC
.,TRBJ2-3,.,14,TRBV11-2,CASSSSWGLDTQYF,TGTGCCAGCAGCTCTAGTTGGGGCCTAGATACGCAGTATTTT
TRBD2,TRBJ2-5,.,17,TRBV11-2,CASKPAGGRRGQETQYF,TGTGCCAGCAAGCCAGCGGGGGGGCGTAGGGGCCAAGAGACCCAGTACTTC
.,TRBJ2-7,.,13,TRBV19,CATSYRGGHEQYF,TGTGCCACCTCCTACAGGGGGGGCCACGAGCAGTACTTC
TRBD1,TRBJ1-6,once,16,TRBV4-3,CASSQEATGGYSPLHF,TGCGCCAGCAGCCAAGAGGCGACAGGGGGATACTCACCCCTCCACTTT
TRBD2,TRBJ2-3,.,17,TRBV5-4,CASSSGLDGLWTDTQYF,TGTGCCAGCAGCTCAGGACTAGATGGACTGTGGACAGATACGCAGTATTTT
.,TRBJ2-1,.,14,TRBV7-2,CASRLPGTHNEQFF,TGTGCCAGCAGACTACCGGGTACCCACAATGAGCAGTTCTTC
TRBD2,TRBJ2-2,.,14,TRBV9,CASRLATNTGELFF,TGTGCCAGCAGACTAGCGACGAACACCGGGGAGCTGTTTTTT
TRBD2,TRBJ2-5,.,19,TRBV19,CASSPWTSGRAGIRETQYF,TGTGCCAGTAGTCCCTGGACTAGCGGGAGGGCCGGGATTCGAGAGACCCAGTACTTC
.,TRBJ2-3,.,16,TRBV5-1,CASSLALRAGTDTQYF,TGCGCCAGCAGCTTGGCTCTGCGAGCGGGCACAGATACGCAGTATTTT
TRBD2,TRBJ2-1,.,16,TRBV24-1,CATRAASGGPLVEQFF,TGTGCCACCAGGGCGGCTAGCGGGGGGCCACTCGTTGAGCAGTTCTTC